The 16 T cell receptor beta chains below come from one sample, sequenced in a study of T cell changes during pregnancy in multiple sclerosis. Profiling relied on immunoSEQ multiplex PCR, and the TCRdb table lists in-frame clones only, not all of them. Of 50,000 to 60,000 clones in the sample, around 90% were seen once. Material: CD4+ T cells from peripheral blood mononuclear cells, obtained in the first trimester of pregnancy. These receptors came from a female donor with multiple sclerosis, enrolled in a pregnancy study.

The V call is TRBV6-5, the J call TRBJ1-2; 12 bases fit TRBD1. Germline CDR1 and CDR2: MNHEY and SVGAGI. The CDR3 contains 14 residues. V shed 6 bases, J shed 10 bases, and the junction held 9 bases outside the gene matches. The CDR3 region has the DNA TGTGCCAGCAGGTCGGTGGGACAGGGGGCGGACTACACCTTC. As protein: CASRSVGQGADYTF.

This chain uses TRBV7-3 with TRBJ2-6, with unresolved D. V was clipped by 10 bases and J by 1 base, with 11 bases between them. Germline lookup yields CDR1 SGHTA and CDR2 FQGTGA. The CDR3 runs to 14 residues. CDR3 sequence reads: CATSPASGANVLTF. The CDR3 DNA reads as TGTGCCACCTCCCCCGCGTCTGGGGCCAACGTCCTGACTTTC.

J is TRBJ1-1 and V is TRBV6-5, with a tentative D call TRBD1 (6 bases). V lost 4 bases, J lost 4 bases, and 16 bases lay in between. The CDR3 has 15 amino acids. The germline CDR1 and CDR2 sequences are MNHEY and SVGAGI. CDR3 sequence reads: CASSSNSRGGTEAFF. DNA for the CDR3: TGTGCCAGCAGTTCTAACTCCAGGGGTGGCACTGAAGCTTTCTTT.

The chain employs TRBV7-8 and TRBJ1-1; tentatively, D is TRBD1 (6 bases). V was trimmed by 1 base and J by 3 bases, leaving 9 bases between them. CDR3 length: 14 residues. Germline values: CDR1 SGHVS, CDR2 FQNEAQ. The DNA for the CDR3 is TGTGCCAGCAGCTTAGAACAGGGCTACACTGAAGCTTTCTTT. Protein: CASSLEQGYTEAFF.

The chain employs TRBV5-1 and TRBJ2-3, with 10 bases matching TRBD2. V shed 4 bases, J shed 5 bases, and the junction held 10 bases outside the gene matches. The CDR3 loop spans 16 amino acids. In germline, CDR1 is SGHRS, CDR2 YFSETQ. The CDR3 reads CASSRQGTSAGDTQYF. For the CDR3, the DNA is TGCGCCAGCAGCCGCCAGGGGACTAGCGCTGGAGATACGCAGTATTTT.

This sequence joins TRBV7-3 and TRBJ2-7, with 12 bases fitting TRBD1. Trimming at V came to 5 bases and at J to 4 bases, leaving 6 bases not matched to a gene. Germline CDR1 SGHTA, CDR2 FQGTGA. This CDR3 has 15 amino acids. The CDR3 nucleotides read TGTGCCAGCAGCCTTGGGACAGGGGGCGTATACGAGCAGTACTTC. Its protein product is CASSLGTGGVYEQYF.

This chain links TRBV30 with TRBJ1-2; 9 nucleotides match TRBD1. The CDR3 covers 12 residues. The trim removed 8 bases at V and 7 bases at J, leaving 8 bases unmatched. Per the germline V gene, CDR1 is GTSNPN and CDR2 is SVGIG (reference sequence). Here the CDR3 DNA reads TGTGCCAGCCGGGACAGGGCGTTTGGCTACACCTTC. Protein product: CASRDRAFGYTF.

J is TRBJ1-1 and V is TRBV30, with D tentatively TRBD1 (6 bases). The CDR3 sequence is 13 residues long. The germline V gene has CDR1 GTSNPN and CDR2 SVGIG (reference sequence). The ends were cut back, 0 bases at V and 6 bases at J, with 11 bases in the middle. DNA for the CDR3: TGTGCCTGGAGTGTACGGGGGGCTGCTGAAGCTTTCTTT. Its protein product is CAWSVRGAAEAFF.

The chain links TRBV5-6 to TRBJ1-1, with 7 bases lining up with TRBD1. Germline CDR1 SGHDT, CDR2 YYEEEE. This CDR3 has 13 residues. V lost 6 bases, J lost 3 bases, and 5 bases stayed unmatched. The DNA for the CDR3 is TGTGCCAGCATTAACAGGGGATACACTGAAGCTTTCTTT. Amino acid sequence: CASINRGYTEAFF. Based on the CDR3 plus reference TRBV5-6 and TRBJ1-1, the full variable domain is DAGVTQSPTHLIKTRGQQVTLRCSPKSGHDTVSWYQQALGQGPQFIFQYYEEEERQRGNFPDRFSGHQFPNYSSELNVNALLLGDSALYLCASINRGYTEAFFGQGTRLTVV.

This clone was recorded once. The chain carries TRBV6-6 and TRBJ2-7; perhaps TRBD2 as D (5 bases). V dropped 0 bases and J dropped 3 bases, with 9 bases sitting between them. The CDR3 has 14 amino acids. Germline V CDR1 and CDR2: MNHNY, SVGAGI (reference sequence). The chain's CDR3 is CASSYSRGNYEQYF. In DNA form, the CDR3 reads TGTGCCAGCAGTTACTCGAGAGGGAACTACGAGCAGTACTTC.

V is TRBV9 and J is TRBJ2-1; TRBD1 might be the D (6 bases). Germline-derived CDR1 and CDR2 are SGDLS and YYNGEE. The CDR3 extends over 14 amino acids. Trimming took off 4 bases at V and 4 bases at J, with 12 bases between the two ends. In nucleotides, the CDR3 is TGTGCCAGCAGCCCAGGGGCCAGGTACAATGAGCAGTTCTTC. It translates to CASSPGARYNEQFF.

The chain carries TRBV7-3 and TRBJ1-1; D is uncertain. The germline gives CDR1 SGHTA, CDR2 FQGTGA. Trimming stripped 5 bases from V and 2 bases from J, with 9 bases between. The CDR3 spans 13 residues. The CDR3 DNA follows: TGTGCCAGCAGCCAACTTCCTAACACTGAAGCTTTCTTT. As protein: CASSQLPNTEAFF.

The rearrangement joins TRBV27 to TRBJ1-5; no reliable D call. There are 14 residues in the CDR3. V shed 5 bases and J shed 6 bases, with 14 bases lying between them. Germline-derived CDR1 and CDR2 are MNHEY and SMNVEV (reference sequence). CDR3 sequence (DNA): TGTGCCAGCAGTCACTCAGGTTTGGGTCAGCCCCAGCATTTT. This encodes CASSHSGLGQPQHF.

This clone came up once. The chain is built from TRBV5-6 and TRBJ2-1; maybe TRBD2 (6 bases). The V and J ends lost 0 bases and 5 bases respectively, with 15 bases between them. The CDR3 runs to 16 residues. Germline V CDR1 and CDR2: SGHDT, YYEEEE. Here the CDR3 DNA reads TGTGCCAGCAGCTTGGGTGTACGGAGACTAGACAATGAGCAGTTCTTC. Translated, it gives CASSLGVRRLDNEQFF.

The chain couples TRBV21-1 to TRBJ1-5; the D call in the table, TRBD1, was not verified against the DNA. TRBV21-1 is deemed a pseudogene. CDR3 length: 17 residues. DNA of the CDR3: TGTGCCAGCAGCAAAGGTGGGGACAGGGTGGGCCTGTGGCCCCAGCATTTT. Its protein product is CASSKGGDRVGLWPQHF.

Here the CDR3 reads CASSPLPGAYEQYF. CDR3 bases: TGTGCCAGCAGCCCCTTGCCCGGGGCCTACGAGCAGTACTTC. V gene TRBV7-8 combines with J gene TRBJ2-7; D is possibly TRBD2 (5 bases). Germline values: CDR1 SGHVS, CDR2 FQNEAQ. V was clipped by 5 bases and J by 2 bases, with 13 bases between them. The CDR3 has 14 amino acids.